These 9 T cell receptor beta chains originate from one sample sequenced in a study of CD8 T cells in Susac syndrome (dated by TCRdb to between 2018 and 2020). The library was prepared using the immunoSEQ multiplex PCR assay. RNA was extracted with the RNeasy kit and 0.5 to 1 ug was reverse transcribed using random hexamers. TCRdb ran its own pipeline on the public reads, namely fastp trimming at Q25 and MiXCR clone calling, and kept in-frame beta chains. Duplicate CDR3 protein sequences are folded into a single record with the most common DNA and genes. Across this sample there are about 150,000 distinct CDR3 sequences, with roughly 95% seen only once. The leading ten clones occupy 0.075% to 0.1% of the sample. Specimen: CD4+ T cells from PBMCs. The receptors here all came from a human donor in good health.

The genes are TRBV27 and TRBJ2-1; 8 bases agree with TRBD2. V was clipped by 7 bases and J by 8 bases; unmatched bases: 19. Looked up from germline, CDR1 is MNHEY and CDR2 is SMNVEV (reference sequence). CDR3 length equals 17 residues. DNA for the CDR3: TGTGCCAGCACCCCTTGGGCGGGAGGAGGGGTGGGGTATGAGCAGTTCTTC. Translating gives CASTPWAGGGVGYEQFF.

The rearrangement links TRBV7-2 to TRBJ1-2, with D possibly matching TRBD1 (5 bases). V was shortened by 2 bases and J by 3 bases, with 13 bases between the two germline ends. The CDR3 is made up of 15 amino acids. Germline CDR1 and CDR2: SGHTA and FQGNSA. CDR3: CASSLRQLQDYGYTF. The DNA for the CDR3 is TGTGCCAGCAGCTTAAGGCAGCTACAGGACTATGGCTACACCTTC.

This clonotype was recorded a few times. As DNA, the CDR3 is TGTGCCAGCAGCCAGGACAGGGGCTATGGCTACACCTTC. Translation: CASSQDRGYGYTF. The rearrangement joins TRBV14 to TRBJ1-2; 9 bases are a match to TRBD1. V shed 3 bases, J shed 4 bases, and the junction held 0 bases outside the gene matches. This CDR3 contains 13 residues. CDR1 SGHDN and CDR2 FVKESK come from the germline V gene.

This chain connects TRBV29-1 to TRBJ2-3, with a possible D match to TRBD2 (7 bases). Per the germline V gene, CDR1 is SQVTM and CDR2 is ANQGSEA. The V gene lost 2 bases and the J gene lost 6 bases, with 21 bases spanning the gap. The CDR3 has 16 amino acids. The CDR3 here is CSVEMEGEREGDTQYF. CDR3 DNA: TGCAGCGTTGAAATGGAGGGGGAGAGGGAGGGGGATACGCAGTATTTT.

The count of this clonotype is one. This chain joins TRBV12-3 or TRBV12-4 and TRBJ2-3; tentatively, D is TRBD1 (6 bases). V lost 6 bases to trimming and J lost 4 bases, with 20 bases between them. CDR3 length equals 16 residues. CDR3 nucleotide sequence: TGTGCCAGCAGCCGAGGACAGCCCGAATATGCAGATACGCAGTATTTT. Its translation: CASSRGQPEYADTQYF.

CDR3 sequence reads: CASSRQGEGGQFF. The DNA for the CDR3 is TGTGCCAGCTCCCGACAAGGCGAGGGAGGGCAGTTCTTC. The chain is built from TRBV11-2 and TRBJ2-1, with D possibly being TRBD2 (6 bases). The CDR3 spans 13 residues. V lost 8 bases and J lost 12, with 20 bases in between. From germline, CDR1 is SGHAT and CDR2 FQNNGV.

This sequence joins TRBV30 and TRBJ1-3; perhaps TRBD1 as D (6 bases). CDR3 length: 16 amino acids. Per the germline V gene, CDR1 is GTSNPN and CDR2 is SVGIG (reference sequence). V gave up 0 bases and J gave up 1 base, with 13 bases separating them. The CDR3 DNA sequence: TGTGCCTGGAGTGTATGGCGGGGGCAGTCTGGAAACACCATATATTTT. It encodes CAWSVWRGQSGNTIYF.

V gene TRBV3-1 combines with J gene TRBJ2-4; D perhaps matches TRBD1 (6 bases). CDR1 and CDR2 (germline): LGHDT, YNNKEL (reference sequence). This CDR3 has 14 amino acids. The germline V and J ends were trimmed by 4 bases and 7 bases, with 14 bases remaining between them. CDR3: CASSLLGQLNIQYF. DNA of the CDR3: TGTGCCAGCAGCCTCCTCGGACAGTTGAACATTCAGTACTTC.

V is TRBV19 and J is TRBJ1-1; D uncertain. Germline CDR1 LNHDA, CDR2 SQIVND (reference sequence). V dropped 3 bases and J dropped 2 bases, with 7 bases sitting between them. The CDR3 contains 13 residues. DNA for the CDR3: TGTGCCAGTAGTATGGTAAGAAACACTGAAGCTTTCTTT. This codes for CASSMVRNTEAFF.